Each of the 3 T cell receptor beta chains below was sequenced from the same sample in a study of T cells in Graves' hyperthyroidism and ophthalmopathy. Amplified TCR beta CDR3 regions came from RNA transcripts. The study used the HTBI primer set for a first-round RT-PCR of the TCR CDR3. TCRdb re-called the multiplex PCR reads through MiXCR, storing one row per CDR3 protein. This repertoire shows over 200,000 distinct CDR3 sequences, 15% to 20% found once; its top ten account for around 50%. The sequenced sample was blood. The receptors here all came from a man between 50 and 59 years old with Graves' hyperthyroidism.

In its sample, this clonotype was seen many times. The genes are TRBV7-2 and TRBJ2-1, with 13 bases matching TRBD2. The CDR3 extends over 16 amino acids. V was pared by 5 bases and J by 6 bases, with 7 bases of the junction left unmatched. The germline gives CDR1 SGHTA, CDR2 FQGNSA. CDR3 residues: CASSGGTSGNRNEQFF. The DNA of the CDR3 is TGTGCCAGCAGCGGAGGGACTAGCGGGAATCGCAATGAGCAGTTCTTC.

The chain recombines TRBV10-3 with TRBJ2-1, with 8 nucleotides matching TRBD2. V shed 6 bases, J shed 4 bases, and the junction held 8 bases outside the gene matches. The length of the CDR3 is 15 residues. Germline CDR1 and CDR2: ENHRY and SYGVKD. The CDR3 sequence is CAISPTSDNYNEQFF. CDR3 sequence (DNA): TGTGCCATCAGCCCGACTAGCGACAATTACAATGAGCAGTTCTTC.

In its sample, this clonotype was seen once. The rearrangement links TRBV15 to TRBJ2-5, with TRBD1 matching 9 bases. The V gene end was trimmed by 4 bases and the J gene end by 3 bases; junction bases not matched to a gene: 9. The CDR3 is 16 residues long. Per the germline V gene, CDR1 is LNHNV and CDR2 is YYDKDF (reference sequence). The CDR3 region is CATSTIQGASKETQYF. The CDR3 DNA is TGTGCCACCAGCACCATACAGGGGGCGTCTAAAGAGACCCAGTACTTC.